Listed below are T cell receptor beta chains from one sample, sequenced in a study of early T cells in non-severe SARS-CoV-2 infection. In TCRdb, the 5' RACE reads were re-called with MiXCR into one record per CDR3 protein. Seen here are around 27,000 distinct CDR3 sequences, 2.9% observed once, and the top ten hold more than 0.55%. Sequencing was done on a sample of whole blood. The receptors shown here come from an adult who was a healthcare worker with PCR-confirmed SARS-CoV-2 infection or an uninfected control (not recorded which). CDR3s leave out the opening cysteine and the closing phenylalanine or tryptophan. A D gene is named only where the DNA matches it firmly. Expanded clones get a size class; other rows say once, few or many, or leave the size out.

CDR3	V	D	size
AWSVPSGGLVEQF	TRBV30	TRBD2	many
ASSPHVLRPTRPQH	TRBV12-3/TRBV12-4	-	many
ASSLELAGEQF	TRBV11-3	TRBD2	many
ASRTTGATEAF	TRBV12-3/TRBV12-4	TRBD1	many
SARDRGANYGYT	TRBV20-1	-	many
AIRGKDYMNTEAF	TRBV10-3	-	many
ASSIGRPGQGQGPEAF	TRBV19	TRBD1	many
ASSEAEVTAQY	TRBV6-1	-	-
ASSQDRGQGNQPQH	TRBV6-1	TRBD1	-
ASLAGTNYGYT	TRBV12-3/TRBV12-4	-	many
ASSPGLPTDTQY	TRBV7-2	-	many
ASSGIFQGAGELF	TRBV5-1	TRBD1	many
ASSLGPAEAF	TRBV7-9	-	few
AISESGNNQPQH	TRBV10-3	-	many
ASSVAHVREETQY	TRBV9	-	many
ASSLEQGGSQPQH	TRBV7-8	TRBD1	few
ATSARRVIAASNTEAF	TRBV15	-	-
ASSKFNFYGYT	TRBV12-3/TRBV12-4	-	-
ASSSTGHGYT	TRBV6-2/TRBV6-3	TRBD1	many
ASLLIITLDTQY	TRBV2	-	many
ASSLRSGTGGGNIQY	TRBV7-8	TRBD1	medium-sized
SARGSDTQY	TRBV20-1	-	many
ASEDPREYNEQF	TRBV12-3/TRBV12-4	-	many
ASRVAF	TRBV6-9	-	many
ASSAGELF	TRBV7-3	-	many
ASSRQGINIQY	TRBV12-3/TRBV12-4	-	-
ASSPLPSGDYNEQF	TRBV18	TRBD2	many
ASSYRPRRSGGSRSSYNEQF	TRBV7-3	TRBD2	many
ASSDVSGTGYGYT	TRBV2	TRBD1	many
ASSAQGSGYT	TRBV7-2	TRBD1	many
SVVFIGDNYGYT	TRBV29-1	-	many
ATSRQPTGYNSPLH	TRBV15	TRBD1	many
TIRGGWPDTQY	TRBV20-1	-	many
AWRWTGMNTEAF	TRBV30	-	many